This T cell receptor (beta chain) stems from a study of blood T cells in healthy people across ages (dated by TCRdb to 2014 to 2015). Study-level background: In model experiments, roughly one uniquely barcoded TCR beta cDNA molecule per two T cells was captured by template switching. Using deep sequencing normalized with unique cDNA molecular identifiers, the study measured how TCR beta repertoire diversity changes with age. The donors were divided into four age groups: young (average roughly 17 years), middle-aged (around 37), aged (approximately 62) and long-lived (82). To avoid experimental bias, donors of different ages were spread randomly across the sequencing lanes. The study analyzed two additional independent replicas of 1 million unique cDNA reads from the same blood draw for two donors, one aged 18 to 29 and one aged 80 or older. The paper as a whole reports these results and caveats: Estimates of total diversity based on one million sequenced T cells were regarded as lower bounds and as underestimates. The long-lived group showed more naive CD4+ T cells, fewer expanded clones and increased TCR diversity than the aged group, suggesting age selection. Bulk unsorted PBMC profiling prevented conclusive comparison of naive and antigen-experienced compartments. The CMV infection status of donors was not known, potentially confounding age-related changes in expanded clonotypes. Observed TCR beta diversity per million T cells fell roughly linearly with age, and a significant reduction was already apparent by age roughly 40. A strong correlation was found between observed TCR beta diversity and the percentage of naive T cells measured by flow cytometry.

Donors were about 36 systemically healthy Caucasian individuals from Russia aged roughly 6 to 95 years. Each donor gave 8 to 10 milliliters of peripheral blood, collected into EDTA-treated Vacutainer tubes. Ficoll-Paque density-gradient centrifugation was used to isolate PBMCs, with at least 6 million per sample. Trizol reagent was used to extract total RNA from the PBMCs, yielding at least 6 micrograms per sample. The percentages of naive CD45RAhigh/CD27high T cells were determined by flow cytometry on a PBMC aliquot from every donor. Notes on this clonotype: The specificity of this receptor is unknown. No qualities accompany the bases; no much larger clone lies one base away.

Sequences SGHRS (CDR1) and YFSETQ (CDR2) are obtained from the germline V gene. V lost 3 bases and J lost 8 bases, and the count of bases not matched to a germline gene is 11. The CDR3 runs 15 residues from the cysteine to the phenylalanine. Only the CDR3 part of the read is kept: 45 bases, read in frame from the first base. The library relied on 5' RACE. TCRdb lists the instrument as Illumina HiSeq 2500. A second about 7 to 12 cycle PCR used a sample-barcoded 5' primer and a J-beta primer mix. A unique molecular identifier was introduced onto each TCR beta cDNA molecule by a template-switch 5' adaptor carrying 12 random nucleotides. Each sample yielded at least 2.5 million CDR3-containing paired-end reads. The Mint cDNA synthesis kit, primed by a TRBC-specific oligonucleotide, was used to synthesize first-strand cDNA from all RNA. Following uracil-DNA glycosylase treatment, all cDNA underwent a first 18-cycle PCR with the universal primers M1SS and BC2_uni_R. In the authors' own workflow: Normalization of each sample was performed by random selection of 1 million high-quality reads, each carrying a distinct molecular identifier. Reads with shared molecular identifiers were discarded instead of being binned into consensus sequences. MiTCR, with a Q25 quality threshold and the strictest error-elimination algorithm, was used for CDR3 identification, clonotype clustering and error correction. Lower-bound total TCR beta diversity was estimated with a nonparametric unseen species model using Euler transformation. In-frame beta chains were kept once TCRdb had trimmed the public reads at Q25 with fastp and called clones with MiXCR. Entries that share a CDR3 protein sequence are merged under the most common genes and DNA. For this entry, the V and J calls and clone size follow TCRdb and not the study's own pipeline. Here the sample has about 1.6 million distinct CDR3 sequences; about 35% occur a single time. Around 10% of the sample belongs to the ten largest clones.

The sequence joins TRBV5-1 to TRBJ1-2; 9 bases in the junction line up with TRBD1. The source of this sequence is a woman in her thirties in good health. Sample: blood. The nucleotides are TGCGCCAGCAGCTACTGGGACAGGGCTTTCGACGGCTACACCTTC. Its translation reads: CASSYWDRAFDGYTF.